The rows below give T cell receptor beta chains drawn from one sample of a study of OX40 agonist ivuxolimab in advanced cancers. Sequenced by immunoSEQ multiplex PCR; TCRdb stores in-frame clones only, minus some. The repertoire includes about 50,000 clones, over 65% of them detected once, and 1.5% to 2% sits in the top ten. The sequencing here drew on CD4+ or CD8+ T cells sorted from blood, taken in a trial of the OX40 agonist ivuxolimab. These receptors all come from an adult with an advanced solid tumor such as melanoma, head and neck, liver or kidney cancer. CDR3s include the opening cysteine and the closing phenylalanine or tryptophan.

len,v_gene,j_gene,CDR3aa
13,TRBV7-9,TRBJ1-3,CASKEGTGNTIYF
15,TRBV4-1,TRBJ2-1,CASTLDRGYNNEQFF
14,TRBV18,TRBJ2-2,CASSQSTGIGELFF
16,TRBV5-4,TRBJ2-1,CASSSSGTSGYNEQFF
16,TRBV4-3,TRBJ2-2,CASSPPDTPNTGELFF
15,TRBV4-3,TRBJ1-1,CASSQAGGGGTEAFF
13,TRBV5-1,TRBJ1-2,CASSLTDHYGYTF
13,TRBV11-2,TRBJ2-3,CASSFPSTDTQYF
16,TRBV11-2,TRBJ2-1,CASSLELAGSYNEQFF
14,TRBV14,TRBJ2-7,CASSQGRLSYEQYF
11,TRBV20-1,TRBJ1-1,CSARGQRGAFF
13,TRBV6-7,TRBJ1-2,CASSEGASYGYTF
13,TRBV7-8,TRBJ2-1,CASSGRQGNEQFF
12,TRBV2,TRBJ2-7,CASSYNSYEQYF
14,TRBV10-3,TRBJ1-1,CAISVGTSNTEAFF
12,TRBV6-1,TRBJ2-2,CASSERVGELFF
16,TRBV30,TRBJ1-5,CAWSREFKGTNQPQHF
17,TRBV18,TRBJ2-3,CASSIVQVFTSTDTQYF
15,TRBV9,TRBJ2-7,CASSRGGEASLEQYF
15,TRBV6-1,TRBJ1-2,CASSAPRDWLYGYTF
14,TRBV30,TRBJ1-2,CAWSILTGSYGYTF
12,TRBV29-1,TRBJ2-7,CSVGGGAHEQYF
14,TRBV18,TRBJ2-7,CASSPKTGEYEQYF
14,TRBV11-3,TRBJ2-5,CASSLRGGRETQYF